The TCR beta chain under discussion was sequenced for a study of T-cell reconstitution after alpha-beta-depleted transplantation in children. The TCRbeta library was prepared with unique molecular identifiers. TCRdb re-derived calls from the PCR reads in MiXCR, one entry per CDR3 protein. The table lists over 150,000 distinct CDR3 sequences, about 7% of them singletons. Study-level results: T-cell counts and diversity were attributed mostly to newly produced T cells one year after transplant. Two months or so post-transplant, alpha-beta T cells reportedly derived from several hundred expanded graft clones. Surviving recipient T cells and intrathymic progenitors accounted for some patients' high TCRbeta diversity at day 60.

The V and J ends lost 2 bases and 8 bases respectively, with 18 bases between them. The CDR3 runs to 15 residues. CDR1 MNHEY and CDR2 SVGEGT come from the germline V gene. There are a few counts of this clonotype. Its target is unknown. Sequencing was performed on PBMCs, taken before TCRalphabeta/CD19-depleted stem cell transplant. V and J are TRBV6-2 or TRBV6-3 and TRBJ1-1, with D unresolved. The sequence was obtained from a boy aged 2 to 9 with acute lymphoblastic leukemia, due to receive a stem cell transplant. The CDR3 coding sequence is TGTGCCAGCAGTTACACATTCGGGCGGCAAGTCGAAGCTTTCTTT. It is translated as CASSYTFGRQVEAFF.